This T cell receptor beta chain was retrieved from a study of tumor-infiltrating lymphocytes in primary liver carcinoma. Study-wide results and caveats: Blood's top-250-clone fraction was significantly lower than that of tumors (p = 0.039).

There are 17 residues in the CDR3. Germline V gene data show CDR1 as MGHRA and CDR2 as YSYEKL. Concerning this clonotype: Its antigen is not identified. At one end the junction does not follow the germline gene, possibly because of a read error.

With a constant-region primer, TCR beta cDNA was made from approximately 520 ng of total RNA. Libraries for TCR beta were built through three nested multiplex PCR rounds, which together made up a slightly modified ARM-PCR procedure. In the first two PCR rounds, TRBV1-TRBV30 forward primers were paired with a C-beta reverse primer, and each round lasted roughly 9 cycles. TCRdb independently ran MiXCR on the multiplex PCR reads; one entry per CDR3 protein. The table has some 32,000 distinct CDR3 sequences, 76% seen once. Bulk tissue was left unsorted, and RNA and DNA were co-extracted from about 20-30 mg of it. Subjects presented with primary liver carcinoma managed by surgical resection. Sampling of each tumor involved five separate regions.

Material: liver tumor tissue from sampling region 5. Subset here: tumor region T5, tumor centre. This sequence was found in a man between 40 and 49 years old with primary liver carcinoma and hepatitis B virus infection. The J gene is TRBJ2-7, the V gene TRBV4-1; D is possibly TRBD2 (7 bases). This CDR3 is CASSQGGGSAGSYEQYF. In DNA form, the CDR3 reads TGTGCCAGCAGCCAAGGGGGGGGGTCTGCGGGAAGTTACGAGCAGTACTTC.